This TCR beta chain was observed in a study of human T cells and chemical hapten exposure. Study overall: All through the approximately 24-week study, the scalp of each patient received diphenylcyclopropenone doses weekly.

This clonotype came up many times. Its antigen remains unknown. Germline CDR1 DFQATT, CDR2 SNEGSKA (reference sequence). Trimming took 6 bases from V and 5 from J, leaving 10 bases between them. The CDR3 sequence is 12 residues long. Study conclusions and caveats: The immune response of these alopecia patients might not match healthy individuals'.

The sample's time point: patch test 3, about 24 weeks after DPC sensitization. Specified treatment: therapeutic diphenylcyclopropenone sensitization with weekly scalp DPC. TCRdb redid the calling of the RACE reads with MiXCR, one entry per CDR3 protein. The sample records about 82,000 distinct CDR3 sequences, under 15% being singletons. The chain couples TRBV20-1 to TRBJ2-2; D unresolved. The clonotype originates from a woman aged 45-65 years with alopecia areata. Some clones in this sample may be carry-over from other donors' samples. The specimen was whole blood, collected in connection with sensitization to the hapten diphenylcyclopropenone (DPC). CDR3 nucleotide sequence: TGCAGTGCAAAGAAAAGTACCGGGGAGCTGTTTTTT. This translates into CSAKKSTGELFF.